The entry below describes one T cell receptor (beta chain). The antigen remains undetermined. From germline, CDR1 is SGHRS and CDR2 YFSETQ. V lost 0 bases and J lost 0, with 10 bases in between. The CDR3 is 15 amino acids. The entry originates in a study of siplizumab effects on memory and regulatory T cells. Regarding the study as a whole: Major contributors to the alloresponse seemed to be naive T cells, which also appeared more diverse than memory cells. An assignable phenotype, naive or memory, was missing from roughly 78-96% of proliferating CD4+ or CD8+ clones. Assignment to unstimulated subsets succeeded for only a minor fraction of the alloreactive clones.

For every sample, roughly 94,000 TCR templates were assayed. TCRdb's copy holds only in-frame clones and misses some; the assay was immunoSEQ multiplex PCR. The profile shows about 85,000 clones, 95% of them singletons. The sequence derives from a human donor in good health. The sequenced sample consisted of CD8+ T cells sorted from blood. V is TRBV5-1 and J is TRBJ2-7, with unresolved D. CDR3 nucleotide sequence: TGCGCCAGCAGCTTGGGGCCAGGCAACTCCTACGAGCAGTACTTC. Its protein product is CASSLGPGNSYEQYF.